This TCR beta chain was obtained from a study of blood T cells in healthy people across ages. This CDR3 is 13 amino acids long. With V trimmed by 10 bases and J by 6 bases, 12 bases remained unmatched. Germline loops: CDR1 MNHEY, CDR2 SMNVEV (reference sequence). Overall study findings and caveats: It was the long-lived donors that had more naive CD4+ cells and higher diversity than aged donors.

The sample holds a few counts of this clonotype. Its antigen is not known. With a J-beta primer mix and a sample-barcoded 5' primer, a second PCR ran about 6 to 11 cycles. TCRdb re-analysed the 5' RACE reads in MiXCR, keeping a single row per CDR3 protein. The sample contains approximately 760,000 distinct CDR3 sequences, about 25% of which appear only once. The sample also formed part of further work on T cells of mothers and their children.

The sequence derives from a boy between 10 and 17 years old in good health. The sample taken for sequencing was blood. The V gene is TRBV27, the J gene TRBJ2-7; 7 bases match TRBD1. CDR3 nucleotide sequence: TGTGCCACAAGACAAACAGGGGATTCCGAGCAGTACTTC. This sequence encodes CATRQTGDSEQYF.